The rows below give T cell receptor beta chains drawn from one sample of a study of beta chain features in type 1 diabetes. Profiling relied on immunoSEQ multiplex PCR, and the TCRdb table lists in-frame clones only, not all of them. The profile covers 25,000 to 30,000 clones, with roughly 56% appearing a single time and about 1.5% taken by the ten largest. The source material was Tregs from blood. Receptors originate from a woman aged 18-29 years with type 1 diabetes. The CDR3 runs from the conserved cysteine through the conserved F or W. D genes are given only for firm matches. Clone size, where shown, is once, few, many, or a class for clones that have expanded.

clone size,J gene,V gene,D gene,CDR3 DNA,CDR3 protein
.,TRBJ2-7,TRBV7-2,.,TGTGCCAGCAGCTCCCAGGCGTCAGGTCGGGGAAGGTACGAGCAGTACTTC,CASSSQASGRGRYEQYF
.,TRBJ1-1,TRBV6-5,.,TGTGCCAGCAGTTACCGGGGTTTCGGGCTGAAAGCTTTCTTT,CASSYRGFGLKAFF
.,TRBJ2-6,TRBV5-1,.,TGCGCCAGCAGCCTACAGGACTCTGGGGCCAACGTCCTGACTTTC,CASSLQDSGANVLTF
.,TRBJ2-7,TRBV7-3,.,TGTGCCAGCAGAGCCGCTTCATCGAACGAGCAGTACTTC,CASRAASSNEQYF
.,TRBJ2-1,TRBV5-1,TRBD2,TGCGCCAGCAGACTAGCGGGGACGAGCTCCTACAATGAGCAGTTCTTC,CASRLAGTSSYNEQFF
.,TRBJ2-3,TRBV7-8,TRBD1,TGTGCCAGCAGTCGTAAGACCGGGACAGGGAGCCCCACAGATACGCAGTATTTT,CASSRKTGTGSPTDTQYF
.,TRBJ2-3,TRBV9,TRBD1,TGTGCCAGCAGCTCACAGGGGCTTAGTACAGATACGCAGTATTTT,CASSSQGLSTDTQYF
.,TRBJ1-2,TRBV6-1,TRBD1,TGTGCCAGCAGAACCGGGACAGGGAGACCTTATGGCTACACCTTC,CASRTGTGRPYGYTF
.,TRBJ1-5,TRBV2,TRBD1,TGTGCCACCCAGGGGGGACAGGGGGTCTCGGGAGGTAATCAGCCCCAGCATTTT,CATQGGQGVSGGNQPQHF
.,TRBJ1-5,TRBV5-6,.,TGTGCCAGCAGCTTGGCCGAAGGTAGCTCCCAGCATTTT,CASSLAEGSSQHF
.,TRBJ2-5,TRBV5-1,.,TGCGCCAGCAGCCGTCTAACTACCAACCAAGAGACCCAGTACTTC,CASSRLTTNQETQYF
few,TRBJ2-3,TRBV7-2,TRBD1,TGTGCCAGCAGCCTGGGACAGCCCCTGACAGATACGCAGTATTTT,CASSLGQPLTDTQYF
.,TRBJ2-7,TRBV6-1,.,TGTGCCAGCAGAGCCACTCTTTCGGACGAGCAGTACTTC,CASRATLSDEQYF
.,TRBJ1-2,TRBV7-9,TRBD1,TGTGCCAGCAGCCCGGGACAGGGGGTAAACTATGGCTACACCTTC,CASSPGQGVNYGYTF
.,TRBJ1-4,TRBV6-1,.,TGTGCCAGCAGTGTTTCCTATCCAACTAATGAAAAACTGTTTTTT,CASSVSYPTNEKLFF
.,TRBJ2-5,TRBV5-5,.,TGTGCCAGCAGCTTGCAGTGGGCGGGCCAAGAGACCCAGTACTTC,CASSLQWAGQETQYF
few,TRBJ2-7,TRBV28,TRBD1,TGTGCCAGCACCTCGGGGACAGGGGTGAACGAGCAGTACTTC,CASTSGTGVNEQYF
.,TRBJ1-5,TRBV5-1,TRBD1,TGCGCCAGCAGCCCTACAGGGGGTGATCAGCCCCAGCATTTT,CASSPTGGDQPQHF
few,TRBJ2-3,TRBV6-5,TRBD1,TGTGCCAGCAGTCCCGGACAGGGCGCGTATTTT,CASSPGQGAYF
.,TRBJ2-7,TRBV11-2,TRBD1,TGTGCCAGCAGCTCGGGACAGTCCGAGCAGTACTTC,CASSSGQSEQYF
.,TRBJ2-1,TRBV29-1,TRBD2,TGCAGCGTTGAACCACTAGCGGGCAATGAGCAGTTCTTC,CSVEPLAGNEQFF
.,TRBJ2-7,TRBV6-1,.,TGTGCCAGCAGTGAATTTTTCTACTTGGAGGTACCGGACGAGCAGTACTTC,CASSEFFYLEVPDEQYF
.,TRBJ2-7,TRBV29-1,.,TGCAGCGTTGAAGGGATTAAGGGACTCAGAACGCAGTACTTC,CSVEGIKGLRTQYF
few,TRBJ1-2,TRBV29-1,TRBD1,TGCAGCGTTGAGCCCTGGACAGGAAAGGGCTATGGCTACACCTTC,CSVEPWTGKGYGYTF
few,TRBJ2-3,TRBV6-6,TRBD2,TGTGCCAGCAGTTACCGACTAGCGGGGGGCACAGATACGCAGTATTTT,CASSYRLAGGTDTQYF
.,TRBJ2-3,TRBV5-1,.,TGCGCCAGCAGCCTTCGACAGGTATCAGATACGCAGTATTTT,CASSLRQVSDTQYF
few,TRBJ2-3,TRBV7-2,.,TGTGCCAGCAGCCTACAGGGTAGGAGCACAGATACGCAGTATTTT,CASSLQGRSTDTQYF
few,TRBJ2-1,TRBV5-1,TRBD1,TGCGCCAGCAGCTTGGGGACAGGGGTGGGTGAGCAGTTCTTC,CASSLGTGVGEQFF
.,TRBJ2-1,TRBV19,.,TGTGCCAGTAGGGAGGCCGCTAGCTTCCTTCAGTTCTTC,CASREAASFLQFF
.,TRBJ2-2,TRBV2,.,TGTGCCAGCAGACTACTTGAAACCGGGGAGCTGTTTTTT,CASRLLETGELFF
.,TRBJ1-1,TRBV7-8,TRBD1,TGTGCCAGCAGCTTACAGGGGGCCGGATTGGACACTGAAGCTTTCTTT,CASSLQGAGLDTEAFF
.,TRBJ2-7,TRBV7-2,.,TGTGCCAGCAGCTTCGGACAGTACGAGCAGTACTTC,CASSFGQYEQYF
once,TRBJ2-5,TRBV27,.,TGTGCCAGCAGGACAGCCCAAGAGACCCAGTACTTC,CASRTAQETQYF
.,TRBJ2-1,TRBV10-1,TRBD2,TGCGCCAGCAGTGACCCCGGACTAGCGGGAGATAATGAGCAGTTCTTC,CASSDPGLAGDNEQFF
.,TRBJ2-3,TRBV5-1,TRBD1,TGCGCCAGCAGCTGGGACAGTAGCACAGATACGCAGTATTTT,CASSWDSSTDTQYF
.,TRBJ2-1,TRBV30,TRBD1,TGTGCCTGGAGATGGGCCCCCGGGACAGGGGGGTGGGAGCAGTTCTTC,CAWRWAPGTGGWEQFF
.,TRBJ2-3,TRBV5-1,TRBD1,TGCGCCAGCAGCCCGGGACAGCCCACAGATACGCAGTATTTT,CASSPGQPTDTQYF
few,TRBJ2-1,TRBV5-8,.,TGTGCCAGCAGCGGACTGGGAGGCAATGAGCAGTTCTTC,CASSGLGGNEQFF
few,TRBJ1-3,TRBV5-5,.,TGTGCCAGCAGGCGTTCCCGGGACTCCGGAAACACCATATATTTT,CASRRSRDSGNTIYF
few,TRBJ2-7,TRBV7-2,TRBD1,TGTGCCAGCAGCCAACAGGGACAGGGGCCCTACGAGCAGTACTTC,CASSQQGQGPYEQYF
.,TRBJ2-3,TRBV5-6,TRBD1,TGTGCCAGCAGCTTGAACTGGGACAGTTCAGATACGCAGTATTTT,CASSLNWDSSDTQYF
.,TRBJ1-1,TRBV29-1,TRBD1,TGCAGCGGCGGACAGGGTACACCTGAAGCTTTCTTT,CSGGQGTPEAFF
.,TRBJ2-7,TRBV2,.,TGTGCCAGCAGTGAAGGGAGTTGGTCCTACGAGCAGTACTTC,CASSEGSWSYEQYF
few,TRBJ2-1,TRBV28,.,TGTGCCAGCAGTGGGGGCCACCCCGGGCTGTTCTTC,CASSGGHPGLFF
.,TRBJ1-1,TRBV11-2,.,TGTGCCAGCAGCTTAGGGGCGAACACTGAAGCTTTCTTT,CASSLGANTEAFF
.,TRBJ2-2,TRBV7-9,.,TGTGCCAGCAGCTCACAGGGTTTCACCGGGGAGCTGTTTTTT,CASSSQGFTGELFF
.,TRBJ2-7,TRBV5-4,.,TGTGCCAGCAGCCTGGGCCTGAGAAGGCGGGACCAAAAGGGAGAGCAGTACTTC,CASSLGLRRRDQKGEQYF
few,TRBJ2-1,TRBV5-1,TRBD1,TGCGCCAGCAGCTTGGCTCCGGGACAGGGTTACAATGAGCAGTTCTTC,CASSLAPGQGYNEQFF
.,TRBJ2-7,TRBV5-4,TRBD1,TGTGCCAGCAGCCGTCCGGGGACAGCGACCTACGAGCAGTACTTC,CASSRPGTATYEQYF
.,TRBJ2-1,TRBV7-7,TRBD2,TGTGCCAGCAGCTTACGGCTAGCGGGGAGCTACAATGAGCAGTTCTTC,CASSLRLAGSYNEQFF
.,TRBJ2-7,TRBV19,TRBD1,TGTGCCAGTACGACTTCCGGGACAGGGCGTCCCGAGCAGTACTTC,CASTTSGTGRPEQYF
.,TRBJ2-1,TRBV7-9,TRBD1,TGTGCCAGCCGGGACAGGGGTTACAATGAGCAGTTCTTC,CASRDRGYNEQFF
.,TRBJ2-1,TRBV25-1,TRBD2,TGTGCCAGCGCACCATTCACGGGGGGGGTCACCAGGGATGAGCAGTTCTTC,CASAPFTGGVTRDEQFF
.,TRBJ2-7,TRBV28,TRBD2,TGTGCCATCGTTGGGACTAGCGGGAGGGCCTCGAGCGAGCAGTACTTC,CAIVGTSGRASSEQYF
few,TRBJ1-4,TRBV30,TRBD1,TGTGCCTGGAGTGTTAAATTGGGACAGGGCTCTGAAAAACTGTTTTTT,CAWSVKLGQGSEKLFF
once,TRBJ1-1,TRBV28,TRBD1,TGTGCCAGCAGTTCGTACTCACCCACGCCCGGGACAGGCGCCCGGACTGAAGCTTTCTTT,CASSSYSPTPGTGARTEAFF
.,TRBJ2-7,TRBV5-1,.,TGCGCCAGCAGCTCCCACTACGAGCAGTACTTC,CASSSHYEQYF